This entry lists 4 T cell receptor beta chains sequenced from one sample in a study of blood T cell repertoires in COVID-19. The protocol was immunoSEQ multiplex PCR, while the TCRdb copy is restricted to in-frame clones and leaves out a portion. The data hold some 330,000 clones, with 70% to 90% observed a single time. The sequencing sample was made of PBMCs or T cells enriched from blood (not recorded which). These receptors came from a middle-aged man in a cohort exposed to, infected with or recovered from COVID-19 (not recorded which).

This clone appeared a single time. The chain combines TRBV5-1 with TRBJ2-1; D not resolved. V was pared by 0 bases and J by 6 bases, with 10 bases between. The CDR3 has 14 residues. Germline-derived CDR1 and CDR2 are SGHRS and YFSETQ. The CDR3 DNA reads TGCGCCAGCAGCTTGGGTCTAGACCCCAATGAGCAGTTCTTC. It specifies CASSLGLDPNEQFF.

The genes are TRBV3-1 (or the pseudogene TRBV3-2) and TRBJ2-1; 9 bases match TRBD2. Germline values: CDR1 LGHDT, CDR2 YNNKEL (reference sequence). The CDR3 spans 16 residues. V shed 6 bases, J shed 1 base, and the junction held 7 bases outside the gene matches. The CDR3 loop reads CASRLGAGGSYNEQFF. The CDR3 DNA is TGTGCCAGCAGACTTGGAGCGGGAGGTTCCTACAATGAGCAGTTCTTC.

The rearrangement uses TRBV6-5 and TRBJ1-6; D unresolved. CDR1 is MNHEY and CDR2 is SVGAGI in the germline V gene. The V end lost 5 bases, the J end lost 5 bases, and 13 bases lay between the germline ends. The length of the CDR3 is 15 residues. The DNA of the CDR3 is TGTGCCAGCAGTCCCCGCGGGAGAGATAATTCACCCCTCCACTTT. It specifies CASSPRGRDNSPLHF.

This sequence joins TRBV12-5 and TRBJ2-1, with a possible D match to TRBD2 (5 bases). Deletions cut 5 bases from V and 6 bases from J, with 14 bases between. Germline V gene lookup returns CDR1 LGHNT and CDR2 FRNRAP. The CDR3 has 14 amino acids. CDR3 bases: TGTGCTAGTGGTAGAGGGAGTAGTTTCAATGAGCAGTTCTTC. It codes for CASGRGSSFNEQFF.